This T cell receptor beta chain was sequenced during a study of T cell responses to AZD1222 COVID-19 vaccine (dated by TCRdb to the early 2020s). A note on the overall study: AZD1222 recipients with second doses at about 4 weeks or about 12 weeks were pooled, because spike-specific TCR depth and breadth did not differ between schedules. Trial participants were enrolled into age subgroups of 18-55, 56-69 and 70-plus years, which contained around 150, 29 and 61 TCR-sequenced participants, respectively. A total of around 240 trial participants underwent TCR sequencing, of whom about 200 had received two doses of AZD1222 and about 25 had received two doses of the MenACWY control vaccine.

V drops 10 bases and J drops 8 bases, leaving 15 bases in between. The CDR3, from cysteine to phenylalanine, totals 13 residues. Solely the CDR3 DNA is kept, with 39 bases framed from the first base. The sample holds one count of this clone. What this receptor recognizes is not known. Base quality data are lacking; no much larger clone is found one base away. The CDR3 regions of human TCRbeta chains were analyzed by immunosequencing. In the original analysis: Repertoire TCRs were checked for matches against a reference library of SARS-CoV-2-specific TCRs that had been generated using the MIRA antigen-specificity platform. Breadth meant the fraction of unique TCRs that were SARS-CoV-2-associated, whereas depth meant the fraction of total T cells that were SARS-CoV-2-associated. Using the MIRA data, each spike-specific TCR was assigned both to the spike region to which the TCR was reactive and to a CD4 or CD8 class. Log10-transformed breadth and depth values were compared by one-way ANOVA with Sidak's multiple comparisons tests. TCRdb retrieved this table from immuneACCESS and kept in-frame rearrangements only. Not all clones are present; in checked studies, unresolved V genes account for under half, and no reason is known for the remainder. V and J calls and clone size are as listed in that table; D and trimming were resolved from the DNA. Counted in this sample were 55,000 to 65,000 clones; around nine tenths of them appeared once. The leading ten clones occupy roughly 14% of the sample.

Interpreted using the paper, the time point label stands for: baseline before first vaccination. Samples from vaccinated people were obtained from the UK trials COV001 and COV002, which included a single-blind randomized controlled phase 2/3 trial of AZD1222 (ChAdOx1 nCoV-19) in healthy adults. For TCRbeta chain sequencing, PBMC samples were collected from trial participants at day 0 and at day 28 after the second dose. Here is what the overall study found, with its caveats: Spike-specific TCR breadth and depth rose significantly after two AZD1222 doses compared with day 0 and with MenACWY recipients. The whole spike protein was spanned by vaccine-associated CD4 TCRs, and dominant responses were seen in regions 160-218 and 743-854. The 56-69-year group was small, and its depth increase did not reach significance, likely because of low power. Conclusions about previously exposed vaccinees were limited because only six AZD1222 recipients were SARS-CoV-2 seropositive at baseline. Reportedly, close to half of the unique spike-specific TCRs recognized epitopes lying outside the regions that are mutated in the B.1.351 and B.1.1.7 variants. Most participants were white British and females outnumbered males, and the authors suggested that clonal diversity may have been underestimated. No day 14 peak-response samples were available, so repertoires were characterized only after the peak T cell response.

The sequence links TRBV12-3 or TRBV12-4 to TRBJ1-6; the D gene cannot be resolved reliably. This receptor was taken from an adult in good health. Sequenced material: peripheral blood, taken on day 0 of AZD1222 vaccination. The DNA sequence is given as TGTGCCACCCGCCCGAGGGAGGATTCACCCCTCCACTTT. Its protein reads: CATRPREDSPLHF.